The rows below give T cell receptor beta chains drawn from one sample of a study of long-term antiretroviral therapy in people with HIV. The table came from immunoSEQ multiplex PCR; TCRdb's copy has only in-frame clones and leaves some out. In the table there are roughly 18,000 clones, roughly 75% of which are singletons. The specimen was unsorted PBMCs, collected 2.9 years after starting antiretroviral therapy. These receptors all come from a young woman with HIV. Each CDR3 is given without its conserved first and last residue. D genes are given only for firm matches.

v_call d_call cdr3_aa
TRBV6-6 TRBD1 ASRRTGLYGYT
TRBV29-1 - SAERAPGGSNYGYT
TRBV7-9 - ASSPNHTEAF
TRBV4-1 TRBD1 ASSQPGGGTDTQY
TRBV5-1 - ASSTSGAGNTEAF
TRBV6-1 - ASSESGVGPQH
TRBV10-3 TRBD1 AIRSSGGQPQH
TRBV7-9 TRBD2 ASSLIGQGRGNTQY
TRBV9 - ASSVEAPGDLTGELF
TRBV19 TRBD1 ARETGLETQY
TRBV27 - ASSPRGYGYT
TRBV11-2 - ASSSDRLFYGYT
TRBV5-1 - ASSLGGAGPPTDTQY
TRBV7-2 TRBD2 ASSLGLAGAPPDTQY
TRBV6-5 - ASSQGPSRNQPQH
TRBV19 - ASSSGYNEQF
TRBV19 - ASMRGWNTGELF
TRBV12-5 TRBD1 ASGLDFQGQGAGYT
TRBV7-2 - ASSPAGTGYGTQY
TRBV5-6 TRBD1 ASTPDRGHSGELF
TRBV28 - ASSPPRYKSNYGYT
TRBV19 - ASRERGNTEAF
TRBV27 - ASRGNTQEGEQF
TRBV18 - ASSREGNTEAF
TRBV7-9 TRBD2 ASSPRLAGALGETQY
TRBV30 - AWQSGFGNTIY
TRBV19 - ASSIDLGTWGPDTQY
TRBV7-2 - ASRRGTRTEAF
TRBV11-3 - ASTPGDRRLRYGYT
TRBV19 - ASSIDRQNTEAF
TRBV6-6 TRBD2 ASSYVASGGRSEF
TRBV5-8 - ASSPTPGPRYEQY
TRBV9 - ASSVYDGGWAEAF
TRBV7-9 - ASSLASTASSETQY
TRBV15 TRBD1 ATSRVTGVETQY
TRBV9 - ASRPVGGPRNTIY
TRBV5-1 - ASSQPGPLTNTEAF
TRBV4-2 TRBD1 ASSQGTGQGLNYGYT
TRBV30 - ASNGDLQAGGGTETQY
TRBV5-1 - ASSLHRSTALDTQY
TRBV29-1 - SGDSDPQGNEQF
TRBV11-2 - ASSLYTGELF
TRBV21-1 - ASRLYSNQPQH
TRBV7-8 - ASSPSRTLDYNEQF
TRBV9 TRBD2 ASSVSSGGASVTDTQY
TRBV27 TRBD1 ASRTGGETQY
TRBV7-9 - ASSLPSANEKLF
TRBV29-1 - SVGLYEAF
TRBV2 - ASSERAGGGETQY
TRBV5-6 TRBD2 ASSPGLAGETQY
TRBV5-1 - ASSLGRWGNYGYT
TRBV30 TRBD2 AWSGGALYNEQF